These 14 T cell receptor beta chains share one sample of origin, sequenced in a study of cytomegalovirus exposure and HLA in healthy donors. In the PCR, 60 Vbeta and 13 Jbeta primers were used. This table comes from immunoSEQ multiplex PCR, and its TCRdb copy is limited to in-frame clones, with some not included. The sample has 150,000 or so clones; over 65% are singletons. The specimen sequenced was PBMCs. These receptors came from a middle-aged man in good health and CMV-seropositive.

The chain combines TRBV11-3 with TRBJ2-2, with a tentative D call TRBD1 (5 bases). CDR3 size: 14 residues. V lost 3 bases, J lost 4 bases, and 9 bases lay in between. From germline, CDR1 is SGHNT and CDR2 YENEEA. DNA of the CDR3: TGTGCCAGCAGCTTGGGCAGGGTCACCGGGGAGCTGTTTTTT. Protein product: CASSLGRVTGELFF. Looking up the rest from reference TRBV11-3 and TRBJ2-2 gives the full variable domain: EAGVVQSPRYKIIEKKQPVAFWCNPISGHNTLYWYLQNLGQGPELLIRYENEEAVDDSQLPKDRFSAERLKGVDSTLKIQPAELGDSAVYLCASSLGRVTGELFFGEGSRLTVL.

The chain links TRBV7-9 to TRBJ1-1, with 9 bases fitting TRBD1. Germline V gives CDR1 SEHNR, CDR2 FQNEAQ (reference sequence). V shed 5 bases, J shed 6 bases, and the junction held 7 bases outside the gene matches. The CDR3 length is 14 residues. In nucleotides, the CDR3 is TGTGCCAGCAGCGCCCGGACAGGGGAGGCTGAAGCTTTCTTT. Its translation is CASSARTGEAEAFF.

V gene TRBV19 combines with J gene TRBJ2-7; TRBD2 matches 9 bases. J lost 4 bases, V lost 1 base, and 5 bases had no gene match. The germline CDR1 and CDR2 sequences are LNHDA and SQIVND (reference sequence). The CDR3 covers 15 residues. CDR3 region: CASSIAASGVYEQYF. The CDR3 nucleotides read TGTGCCAGTAGTATAGCGGCTAGCGGGGTGTACGAGCAGTACTTC.

The chain combines TRBV27 with TRBJ2-3; 8 nucleotides agree with TRBD2. Trimming took 7 bases from V and 4 from J; bases not matched to a gene: 7. The germline V gene has CDR1 MNHEY and CDR2 SMNVEV (reference sequence). This CDR3 contains 14 residues. Here the CDR3 DNA reads TGTGCCAGCAAACGGGGGGGCCGGGCAGATACGCAGTATTTT. Protein: CASKRGGRADTQYF.

J is TRBJ2-7 and V is TRBV6-6; 9 bases agree with TRBD1. CDR1 MNHNY and CDR2 SVGAGI come from the germline V gene (reference sequence). The CDR3 length is 14 residues. Losses at the gene ends were 6 bases for V and 1 base for J; bases not matched to a gene: 4. The CDR3 spells CASRPGQGSYEQYF. CDR3 nucleotides: TGTGCCAGCAGACCGGGACAGGGTTCCTACGAGCAGTACTTC.

The chain recombines TRBV2 with TRBJ1-5, with D possibly matching TRBD1 (5 bases). The CDR3 sequence is 15 residues long. Germline CDR1 is SNHLY and CDR2 is FYNNEI. The V gene lost 7 bases and the J gene lost 2 bases, with 15 bases spanning the gap. This CDR3 reads CASNLGVLRNQPQHF. The CDR3 DNA is TGTGCCAGCAACTTAGGGGTTTTACGCAATCAGCCCCAGCATTTT. Looking up the rest from reference TRBV2 and TRBJ1-5 gives the full variable domain: EPEVTQTPSHQVTQMGQEVILRCVPISNHLYFYWYRQILGQKVEFLVSFYNNEISEKSEIFDDQFSVERPDGSNFTLKIRSTKLEDSAMYFCASNLGVLRNQPQHFGDGTRLSIL.

The rearrangement uses TRBV5-4 and TRBJ1-2; 7 bases are a match to TRBD1. Germline V lookup: CDR1 SGHNT, CDR2 YYREEE (reference sequence). V shed 0 bases and J 6 bases; nucleotides not matched to a gene: 5. This CDR3 comprises 14 residues. The CDR3 DNA follows: TGTGCCAGCAGCTTGGAGACAGGGAGAGATGGCTACACCTTC. Amino acids: CASSLETGRDGYTF.

The chain employs TRBV6-5 and TRBJ1-1; D unresolved. V was clipped by 5 bases and J by 0 bases, with 10 bases between them. CDR1 MNHEY and CDR2 SVGAGI come from the germline V gene. There are 14 residues in the CDR3. CDR3 loop: CASSSWRLNTEAFF. CDR3 nucleotide sequence: TGTGCCAGCAGTAGCTGGAGGCTGAACACTGAAGCTTTCTTT.

In this sample, this clone turned up a few times. Germline is not matched at one junction end, which may reflect a read error. The CDR3 bases are TGTTCCAGCAGTTCGACTGACAGACTCAACTATGGCTACACCTTC. Translation: CSSSSTDRLNYGYTF. The chain employs TRBV7-9 and TRBJ1-2, with D possibly TRBD1 on 5 matching bases. Germline V gives CDR1 SEHNR, CDR2 FQNEAQ (reference sequence). This CDR3 contains 15 residues.

J is TRBJ1-2 and V is TRBV6-5, with a weak D call TRBD1 (6 bases). The CDR3 contains 13 residues. Germline V gene data show CDR1 as MNHEY and CDR2 as SVGAGI. V dropped 6 bases and J dropped 4 bases, with 12 bases sitting between them. CDR3 amino acids: CASSPDSSYGYTF. The CDR3 coding sequence is TGTGCCAGCAGCCCGGACAGCAGCTATGGCTACACCTTC.

The chain uses TRBV2 and TRBJ1-2, with 9 nucleotides matching TRBD1. In germline, CDR1 is SNHLY, CDR2 FYNNEI. Germline trimming cut 2 bases from V and 7 bases from J; bases unmatched to any gene: 11. The CDR3 has 16 residues. CDR3 amino acids: CASSEIGGTGGRGYTF. DNA of the CDR3: TGTGCCAGCAGTGAAATTGGAGGTACAGGGGGCCGTGGCTACACCTTC. The full variable domain, with the rest looked up from reference TRBV2 and TRBJ1-2, is EPEVTQTPSHQVTQMGQEVILRCVPISNHLYFYWYRQILGQKVEFLVSFYNNEISEKSEIFDDQFSVERPDGSNFTLKIRSTKLEDSAMYFCASSEIGGTGGRGYTFGSGTRLTVV.

This clone was counted a few times. The rearrangement links TRBV11-2 to TRBJ1-1, with D unclear. Germline V gene lookup returns CDR1 SGHAT and CDR2 FQNNGV. V shed 1 base and J shed 7 bases, with 13 bases lying between them. The CDR3 has 14 residues. The CDR3 bases are TGTGCCAGCAGCTTAGGGCGGAGGGAGGATGAAGCTTTCTTT. Protein: CASSLGRREDEAFF.

The rearrangement links TRBV6-1 to TRBJ2-2, with 7 bases matching TRBD2. Looked up from germline, CDR1 is MNHNS and CDR2 is SASEGT. The CDR3 contains 15 residues. Trimming removed 6 bases from V and 5 bases from J; junction bases left unmatched: 9. The CDR3 reads CASRGGVVRTGELFF. The DNA of the CDR3 is TGTGCCAGCAGGGGGGGGGTCGTGAGGACCGGGGAGCTGTTTTTT.

V and J are TRBV5-4 and TRBJ2-7, with 7 bases matching TRBD1. The V segment lost 4 bases and the J segment 0 bases; nucleotides outside the gene matches: 7. In germline, CDR1 is SGHNT, CDR2 YYREEE (reference sequence). The CDR3 spans 15 residues. The CDR3 DNA is TGTGCCAGCAGCCGGGACAGCCGAAACTCCTACGAGCAGTACTTC. This sequence encodes CASSRDSRNSYEQYF.